Listed here is a single TCR beta chain. This clone has just a few counts. Its antigen is not yet known. It has no much larger one-base neighbor in the sample; base qualities were not kept. Donors were healthy HIV-negative adults with no recently reported acute infections or vaccinations. Every donor was a Caucasian adult living in Nashville, Tennessee, USA. In the unsorted samples, roughly 90 million PBMCs were counted, and genomic DNA was extracted using the QIAamp DNA Blood Mini kit. Blood was collected by leukapheresis, and PBMCs were isolated by Ficoll-Histopaque density gradient centrifugation and then cryopreserved in liquid nitrogen vapor phase. Using the deep immunoSEQ assay, TCR CDR3 regions were amplified from genomic DNA by multiplex PCR. For each cell subset, the extracted genomic DNA was distributed evenly across all wells of several immunoSEQ 96-well plates, and each plate served as one replicate. Each replicate PCR for unsorted PBMC received approximately 0.3 ug genomic DNA, equal to approximately 29,000 T cell genomes. Unsorted PBMC genomic DNA was sequenced across ten immunoSEQ deep assay plates. Purified libraries were quantified with a Qubit 3.0 fluorometer, sized on a Bioanalyzer 2100, and re-quantified with the KAPA Library Quantification kit. A separate single-read 150-cycle Illumina NextSeq 550 flow cell was used to sequence each immunoSEQ 96-well plate. As for how the authors treated the data: Because the immunoSEQ output held only junctional sequences and lacked quality scores, the filtering could not match the filtering applied to full-length reads. Sequences were annotated with PyIR, a Python wrapper for IgBLAST v1.9, using IMGT germline references to assign V/J genes and CDR3. Reads were filtered out if the reads had weak V/J assignments (E-value above 1e-6), no CDR3, stop codons, out-of-frame junctions, or ambiguous translated residues. A V3J clonotype was defined by an identical inferred V gene, J gene, and CDR3 amino acid sequence. Percentage overlap between repertoires was calculated by dividing the number of shared unique clonotypes by the size of the smaller repertoire. Richness of each repertoire was evaluated using RTK rarefaction, the Chao1 estimator, and Recon v2.1 estimates of unobserved clonotypes. The immuneACCESS repertoire file appears here via TCRdb, limited to in-frame rearrangements. These files lack a portion of the clones; in checked studies, under half of the deficit traces to unresolved V genes, and the cause of the others is not known. D and trimming were read from the DNA, whereas the V and J calls and clone size are those reported in that table. Recorded for this sample are approximately 500,000 clones; over 75% of them occurred a single time. The biggest ten clones account for around 12% of the sample.

This record comes from a study of shared clonotypes between healthy human individuals (TCRdb year 2020). Regarding the research as a whole: A couple of women and a few men aged 18 to 49 years were included in the cohort. To estimate repertoire size and how much clonotype sharing occurs between individuals, the study deeply sequenced the blood TCR repertoires of about five healthy adults. Leukapheresis yielded between about 0.9 and 9.5 billion PBMCs per donor. Different laboratories and diverse techniques were used to prepare libraries and sequence TCR repertoires, to increase sequencing depth and limit assay-specific biases. Beyond this particular receptor, the publication reports: Based on pairwise subsampling, the degree of clonotype sharing among donors was expected to be affected by sequencing depth. The small number of donors limited the genetic and exposure-history diversity represented. Sampling was limited to blood, and TCR repertoires in tissue likely differ from TCR repertoires in blood.

Sequences were obtained from PBMCs. The TCR originated in a woman aged 35 to 49 in good health. Some clones in this sample may be carry-over from other donors' samples.

The CDR3 protein: CASSAGEVTGELFF. The DNA sequence is given as TGTGCCAGCAGTGCGGGAGAGGTGACCGGGGAGCTGTTTTTT. The V gene is TRBV6-5 and the J gene is TRBJ2-2, and TRBD2 aligns with 7 junction nucleotides. For this chain, trimming is 5 bases at the V end and 5 bases at the J end, and the number of junction bases without a gene match is 5. The CDR3, from cysteine to phenylalanine, totals 14 residues. CDR3 DNA only is kept here, 42 bases in frame from base 1. Based on the germline V gene, the CDR1 and CDR2 sequences are MNHEY and SVGAGI.